The next 20 T cell receptor beta chains were all read from a single sample in a study of vaccination and CD4 T cells after COVID-19. Antigens for these TCRs are unknown. The Oncomine TCR Beta short-read assay was applied to DNA of cultured CD4+ T cells. TCRdb re-analysed the PCR reads in MiXCR, keeping a single row per CDR3 protein. The table shows more than 10,000 distinct CDR3 sequences, with approximately 51% occurring only once. Treatment noted: approximately nine-day PBMC culture with coronavirus spike peptide pools or control peptides (ViraFEST assay). The sample comprised CD4+ T cells from blood, cultured in vitro. These receptors came from a human donor who had recovered from COVID-19.

The chain has TRBV30 and TRBJ2-3, with a possible D match to TRBD1 (5 bases). The CDR3 covers 14 residues. CDR1 is GTSNPN, CDR2 SVGIG, per germline (reference sequence). V lost 2 bases, J lost 0 bases, and 9 bases lay in between. The CDR3 bases are TGTGCCTGGAGTAGGGGTCTTAGCACAGATACGCAGTATTTT. Translating gives CAWSRGLSTDTQYF. Based on the CDR3 plus reference TRBV30 and TRBJ2-3, the full variable domain is SQTIHQWPATLVQPVGSPLSLECTVEGTSNPNLYWYRQAAGRGLQLLFYSVGIGQISSEVPQNLSASRPQDRQFILSSKKLLLSDSGFYLCAWSRGLSTDTQYFGPGTRLTVL.

This clonotype was detected a few times. CDR3 amino acids: CSASGQTYGYTF. The CDR3 DNA reads as TGCAGTGCTAGCGGACAGACCTATGGCTACACCTTC. The rearrangement links TRBV20-1 to TRBJ1-2; D perhaps matches TRBD1 (6 bases). V was trimmed by 3 bases and J by 4 bases, leaving 9 bases between them. Per the germline V gene, CDR1 is DFQATT and CDR2 is SNEGSKA (reference sequence). The CDR3 totals 12 residues.

The chain is built from TRBV7-9 and TRBJ1-3; D is unclear. This CDR3 has 15 residues. V was shortened by 2 bases and J by 2 bases, with 10 bases between the two germline ends. Germline values: CDR1 SEHNR, CDR2 FQNEAQ (reference sequence). Here the CDR3 reads CASSLSMEPGNTIYF. The CDR3 nucleotides are TGTGCCAGCAGCTTAAGTATGGAGCCTGGAAACACCATATATTTT.

The rearrangement uses TRBV7-2 and TRBJ1-1, with 9 positions matching TRBD1. The CDR3 runs to 14 residues. J was trimmed by 4 bases and V by 8 bases; bases with no gene match: 8. CDR1 is SGHTA and CDR2 is FQGNSA in the germline V gene. DNA of the CDR3: TGTGCCAGCGGCCTAGGACAGGGGAGCACTGAAGCTTTCTTT. Translated, it gives CASGLGQGSTEAFF.

This chain uses TRBV20-1 with TRBJ1-1, with D unresolved. This CDR3 region has 14 residues. CDR1 is DFQATT, CDR2 SNEGSKA, per germline (reference sequence). Trimming removed 2 bases at V and 1 base at J, with 11 bases between. For the CDR3, the DNA is TGCAGTGCTAGATTGCCAGAGGGGAACACTGAAGCTTTCTTT. Its protein is CSARLPEGNTEAFF.

This clonotype occurred a few times. This rearrangement joins TRBV7-9 to TRBJ2-1; 12 bases agree with TRBD2. This CDR3 spans 15 amino acids. The trim removed 5 bases at V and 8 bases at J, leaving 7 bases unmatched. Germline V gene lookup returns CDR1 SEHNR and CDR2 FQNEAQ (reference sequence). CDR3 sequence reads: CASSLLAGGWDEQFF. CDR3 sequence (DNA): TGTGCCAGCAGCCTACTAGCGGGAGGTTGGGATGAGCAGTTCTTC. The whole variable domain, remainder taken from reference TRBV7-9 and TRBJ2-1, is DTGVSQNPRHKITKRGQNVTFRCDPISEHNRLYWYRQTLGQGPEFLTYFQNEAQLEKSRLLSDRFSAERPKGSFSTLEIQRTEQGDSAMYLCASSLLAGGWDEQFFGPGTRLTVL.

This clonotype occurred a few times. The chain couples TRBV20-1 to TRBJ1-2, with D perhaps TRBD1 (5 bases). Trimming stripped 3 bases from V and 6 bases from J, with 23 bases between. CDR1 DFQATT and CDR2 SNEGSKA come from the germline V gene (reference sequence). This CDR3 is 16 amino acids long. The CDR3 protein is CSARDPGLAPGDGYTF. The CDR3 nucleotides are TGCAGTGCTAGGGACCCGGGACTGGCCCCCGGGGATGGCTACACCTTC.

This clonotype was counted between two and nine times. The chain is built from TRBV20-1 and TRBJ2-7, with D maybe TRBD2 (7 bases). The germline gives CDR1 DFQATT, CDR2 SNEGSKA (reference sequence). V lost 3 bases and J lost 4, with 25 bases in between. This CDR3 contains 17 residues. In nucleotides, the CDR3 is TGCAGTGCTAGTAACAGGGCGCGCGGGAGCATGTTATACGAGCAGTACTTC. This translates into CSASNRARGSMLYEQYF.

V is TRBV11-2 and J is TRBJ2-7; D may correspond to TRBD1 or TRBD2 (5 bases each). CDR3 length equals 14 residues. Germline V gene sequence: CDR1 SGHAT, CDR2 FQNNGV. V was clipped by 8 bases and J by 0 bases, with 14 bases between them. The CDR3 loop reads CASQGTHSSYEQYF. The CDR3 DNA reads TGTGCCAGCCAAGGGACCCATAGCTCCTACGAGCAGTACTTC.

The chain is built from TRBV20-1 and TRBJ2-5; 7 bases line up with TRBD1. Trimming cost V 0 bases and J 5 bases; bases outside gene matches: 12. This CDR3 comprises 16 residues. Germline CDR1 reads DFQATT; CDR2 reads SNEGSKA (reference sequence). The CDR3 is CSARDPSTGDFETQYF. CDR3 coding DNA: TGCAGTGCTAGAGATCCCTCCACAGGGGATTTTGAGACCCAGTACTTC.

This clonotype has just a few counts. The rearrangement uses TRBV7-8 and TRBJ2-2; D is unclear. Germline V gene lookup returns CDR1 SGHVS and CDR2 FQNEAQ. Trimming stripped 7 bases from V and 4 bases from J, with 19 bases between. The CDR3 has 16 amino acids. The DNA of the CDR3 is TGTGCCAGCAACGGATCTCCTCCCGGCCCCACCGGGGAGCTGTTTTTT. Translated, it gives CASNGSPPGPTGELFF.

CDR3 loop: CASSLSDSYGYTF. DNA of the CDR3: TGTGCCAGCAGTTTATCCGACAGCTATGGCTACACCTTC. This chain links TRBV28 with TRBJ1-2; D might be TRBD1 (5 bases). The CDR3 covers 13 residues. Germline V lookup: CDR1 MDHEN, CDR2 SYDVKM. Trimming left V 1 base short and J 4 bases short, with 7 bases between.

This clonotype was found a few times. CDR3 sequence (DNA): TGTGCCAGCAGCTTAGACAGGGGCCACACAGATACGCAGTATTTT. Translated, it gives CASSLDRGHTDTQYF. The chain joins TRBV7-9 to TRBJ2-3, with 7 positions matching TRBD1. The ends lost 1 base at V and 2 bases at J; junction bases unmatched: 3. Germline assignment: CDR1 SEHNR and CDR2 FQNEAQ (reference sequence). The CDR3 is 15 residues long.

The chain couples TRBV10-2 to TRBJ2-7, with D unclear. Trimming removed 3 bases at V and 3 bases at J, with 9 bases between. The CDR3 extends over 13 amino acids. CDR1 WSHSY and CDR2 SAAADI come from the germline V gene. The CDR3 DNA reads TGCGCCAGCAGTGATAGGTTGTTCTACGAGCAGTACTTC. As protein: CASSDRLFYEQYF.

V is TRBV6-2 or TRBV6-3 and J is TRBJ2-7; D perhaps matches TRBD2 (5 bases). The V gene lost 2 bases and the J gene lost 2 bases, with 10 bases spanning the gap. The CDR3 has 14 residues. Germline CDR1 reads MNHEY; CDR2 reads SVGEGT. Here the CDR3 reads CASSYGTGTYEQYF. The CDR3 nucleotides are TGTGCCAGCAGTTACGGTACGGGGACCTACGAGCAGTACTTC.

This clonotype was recorded once. The rearrangement joins TRBV20-1 to TRBJ1-1; no reliable D call. With 0 bases removed from V and 8 bases from J, the gap between germline ends came to 16 bases. CDR3 length: 14 amino acids. Per the germline V gene, CDR1 is DFQATT and CDR2 is SNEGSKA (reference sequence). The CDR3 DNA sequence: TGCAGTGCTAGAGATGTGGGGAGTCGCTCCGAAGCTTTCTTT. The encoded protein is CSARDVGSRSEAFF.

This chain connects TRBV12-3 or TRBV12-4 to TRBJ2-3, with TRBD1 as a possible D gene (6 bases). This CDR3 spans 16 amino acids. Trimming removed 5 bases at V and 1 base at J, with 16 bases between. The DNA of the CDR3 is TGTGCCAGCAGTCCCCACGGACAGCCTCGCACAGATACGCAGTATTTT. Its protein is CASSPHGQPRTDTQYF.

V is TRBV12-5 and J is TRBJ1-5, with D possibly matching TRBD1 (5 bases). Germline V gives CDR1 LGHNT, CDR2 FRNRAP. The CDR3 runs 15 residues. V was clipped by 0 bases and J by 4 bases, with 10 bases between them. CDR3 in amino acids: CASGLVEGRNQPQHF. The CDR3 nucleotides are TGTGCTAGTGGTTTGGTTGAGGGGAGGAATCAGCCCCAGCATTTT. The variable domain in full, completed from reference TRBV12-5 and TRBJ1-5, reads DARVTQTPRHKVTEMGQEVTMRCQPILGHNTVFWYRQTMMQGLELLAYFRNRAPLDDSGMPKDRFSAEMPDATLATLKIQPSEPRDSAVYFCASGLVEGRNQPQHFGDGTRLSIL.

This clonotype appeared a few times. The J gene is TRBJ1-2, the V gene TRBV7-8, with D unclear. The germline V gene encodes CDR1 SGHVS and CDR2 FQNEAQ. The length of the CDR3 is 13 residues. Between the trimmed V and J ends, which lost 5 bases and 5 bases, there was a span of 12 bases. The CDR3 sequence is CASSPRDNYGYTF. The CDR3 DNA is TGTGCCAGCAGCCCAAGAGACAATTATGGCTACACCTTC.

The rearrangement joins TRBV6-2 or TRBV6-3 to TRBJ2-7; D remains ambiguous. The V gene lost 2 bases and the J gene lost 1 base, with 6 bases spanning the gap. CDR3 length equals 13 residues. Germline assignment: CDR1 MNHEY and CDR2 SVGEGT. The CDR3 DNA reads TGTGCCAGCAGTTACGCGGTATCCTACGAGCAGTACTTC. Translated, it gives CASSYAVSYEQYF.